This entry concerns a single T cell receptor beta chain. The repertoire was sequenced with immunoSEQ multiplex PCR; TCRdb's copy has only in-frame clones and lacks some. The sample lists 120,000 or so clones, roughly 91% seen once, with approximately 3.3% in the top ten. This specimen comes from a study of blood T cell repertoires in COVID-19. Turning to the study itself: Whether acute or convalescent, the COVID-19 samples came from the United States, Italy and Spain.

V lost 8 bases to trimming and J lost 5 bases, with 16 bases between them. CDR1 is SGHTA, CDR2 FQGNSA, per germline. The CDR3 is 13 residues long. The clonotype comes from a woman between 45 and 60 years old with acute or convalescent COVID-19. Specimen: peripheral blood. This chain joins TRBV7-2 and TRBJ2-7; a possible D gene is TRBD1 (6 bases). CDR3 DNA sequence: TGTGCCAGCGGTACAGGGAATATCAACGAGCAGTACTTC. Residues: CASGTGNINEQYF.